The 9 T cell receptor beta chains reported below all come from one sample, sequenced in a study of T cell repertoires in cytomegalovirus infection (dated by TCRdb to the late 2010s). Sequencing instrument: Illumina HiSeq 1500. TCRdb applied fastp at Q25 and MiXCR to the public reads, then kept only in-frame beta chains. Rows with one shared CDR3 protein collapse into an entry with the most common genes and DNA. For this sample there are approximately 260,000 distinct CDR3 sequences; approximately 15% appear just once. Roughly 50% of the sample lies in the top ten. The sample consisted of CD8+ T cells from PBMCs. The receptors originated from a human donor in good health (CMV status not recorded). Some clones in this sample may be carry-over from other donors' samples.

This clonotype was counted a single time. The chain couples TRBV20-1 to TRBJ2-1; D possibly corresponds to TRBD2 (7 bases). V lost 7 bases and J 9 bases, leaving 22 bases between the germline ends. Germline V gives CDR1 DFQATT, CDR2 SNEGSKA (reference sequence). The CDR3 contains 14 residues. CDR3 sequence: CSVPRGLGGGEQFF. In DNA, the CDR3 is TGCAGTGTGCCGCGGGGCCTAGGGGGGGGTGAGCAGTTCTTC.

This clonotype showed up many times. The chain recombines TRBV6-2 or TRBV6-3 with TRBJ1-1; D unclear. Germline V CDR1 and CDR2: MNHEY, SVGEGT. Trimming pared 3 bases from V and 3 bases from J, leaving 11 bases between. This CDR3 is built from 14 residues. The CDR3 DNA is TGTGCCAGCAGTTATTGGTCCAGCTACACTGAAGCTTTCTTT. Its translation: CASSYWSSYTEAFF.

Many counts were recorded for this clonotype. The chain uses TRBV7-2 and TRBJ2-5; D may match TRBD1 or TRBD2 (5 bases each). V dropped 1 base and J dropped 5 bases, with 14 bases sitting between them. From germline, CDR1 is SGHTA and CDR2 FQGNSA. The CDR3 is 15 residues long. CDR3 amino acids: CASSLEFGGAETQYF. The CDR3 DNA reads TGTGCCAGCAGCTTAGAGTTTGGGGGAGCGGAGACCCAGTACTTC.

This chain connects TRBV5-4 to TRBJ2-7, with D possibly matching TRBD2 (5 bases). There are 15 residues in the CDR3. V was trimmed by 4 bases and J by 2 bases, leaving 16 bases between them. Germline loops: CDR1 SGHNT, CDR2 YYREEE (reference sequence). In DNA form, the CDR3 reads TGTGCCAGCAGCCCAGGCGGGTTTGGGACCTACGAGCAGTACTTC. It specifies CASSPGGFGTYEQYF.

V usage is TRBV20-1 and J usage is TRBJ2-7, with TRBD2 matching 10 bases. The germline V gene has CDR1 DFQATT and CDR2 SNEGSKA (reference sequence). This CDR3 spans 15 amino acids. V lost 6 bases and J lost 2; bases outside the gene matches: 10. The CDR3 DNA is TGCAGTGCGGACAATAGCGGGGGGCTCACCTACGAGCAGTACTTC. Encoded protein: CSADNSGGLTYEQYF.

In this sample, this clonotype turned up a few times. The DNA for the CDR3 is TGCAGTGCTAGAATAACGGGACAGGGAATTTACGAGCAGTACTTC. The encoded protein is CSARITGQGIYEQYF. The chain links TRBV20-1 to TRBJ2-7; the match to TRBD1 covers 9 bases. There are 15 residues in the CDR3. The junction had 9 bases not matched to a gene; V was cut back by 2 bases and J by 4 bases. Germline V gene lookup returns CDR1 DFQATT and CDR2 SNEGSKA (reference sequence).

This chain joins TRBV23-1 and TRBJ1-1, with D hard to call. TRBV23-1 is an ORF; its function is uncertain. Trimming took off 6 bases at V and 1 base at J, with 24 bases between the two ends. The CDR3 loop spans 18 amino acids. Written as DNA, the CDR3 is TGCGCCAGCAGGAGGAAGGACCCAGTAAAAAGTCAGAACACTGAAGCTTTCTTT. Translating it yields CASRRKDPVKSQNTEAFF.

This clonotype was counted at least ten times. The V and J genes are TRBV12-3 or TRBV12-4 and TRBJ1-4, with 7 bases lining up with TRBD1. The J segment lost 8 bases and the V segment lost 4 bases, leaving 10 bases of the junction unmatched. The CDR3 sequence is 15 residues long. CDR3 DNA sequence: TGTGCCAGCAGTTCCCTGGACAGGAGTTGGGAAAAACTGTTTTTT. As protein: CASSSLDRSWEKLFF.

This clonotype was counted many times. The chain carries TRBV7-9 and TRBJ2-7, with D unclear. The CDR3 covers 13 residues. Per the germline V gene, CDR1 is SEHNR and CDR2 is FQNEAQ (reference sequence). V was pared by 5 bases and J by 5 bases, with 13 bases between. Written as DNA, the CDR3 is TGTGCCAGCAGCCGCGGACGCCCACACGAGCAGTACTTC. Translation gives CASSRGRPHEQYF. Together with reference TRBV7-9 and TRBJ2-7, the CDR3 gives the full variable domain: DTGVSQNPRHKITKRGQNVTFRCDPISEHNRLYWYRQTLGQGPEFLTYFQNEAQLEKSRLLSDRFSAERPKGSFSTLEIQRTEQGDSAMYLCASSRGRPHEQYFGPGTRLTVT.